The clone carrying this T cell receptor beta chain came up a few times. Sorting separated CD4+ and CD8+ T cells out of PBMCs. Sequencing templates came from extracted RNA that was reverse transcribed into cDNA. Clones were sequenced by immunoSEQ multiplex PCR, and TCRdb holds only the in-frame ones, with some missing. The table includes about 98,000 clones, under 45% detected once. These data are taken from a study of CD8+ T cells in alopecia areata. Looked up from germline, CDR1 is SQVTM and CDR2 is ANQGSEA. CDR3 length: 12 amino acids. V lost 2 bases to trimming and J lost 9 bases, with 11 bases between them.

Material for sequencing was CD4+ T cells sorted from blood. The source of this sequence is a human donor with alopecia areata. The V gene is TRBV29-1, the J gene TRBJ2-1; D might be TRBD1 (6 bases). The CDR3 DNA is TGCAGCGTTGAAACAGGGCGCGGTGAGCAGTTCTTC. Translated, it gives CSVETGRGEQFF.